This TCR beta chain was identified in a study of blood T cell repertoires in COVID-19 (TCRdb year 2020). For the wider study: Collaborator samples came from the United States, Italy and Spain and covered acute and convalescent phases of COVID-19. The prospective study material was composed of cDNA or gDNA derived from T cells, B-cell-depleted T cells, or PBMCs. Deeply sampled blood TCRbeta repertoires from subjects exposed to, actively infected with, or recovered from COVID-19 were included in the dataset. A freely available public database, intended as a resource for researchers studying the immune response to SARS-CoV-2, is where the repertoires were released. The samples were drawn from two sources: the first 160 participants of the ongoing ImmuneRACE study, and over 1,000 subjects contributed by 6 global collaborators. The sample metadata nearly always contained a de-identified subject ID, COVID-19 status, age in years and sex. Where available, HLA class I and class II types were obtained from metadata supplied by the sample provider rather than from assay-based typing. General conclusions and limits of the study: How much clinical and demographic metadata was included differed by source and by participant, and the metadata was provided uncurated.

In the germline V gene, CDR1 corresponds to MRHNA and CDR2 to SNTAGT. Unmatched junction bases come to 2, with V trimmed by 2 bases and J by 4 bases. Including the terminal cysteine and phenylalanine, the CDR3 comprises 14 residues. This entry keeps only the CDR3 DNA: 42 bases, framed from base 1. TCRbeta CDR3 regions were amplified from genomic DNA by means of the immunoSEQ Assay, a bias-controlled multiplex PCR. The published analysis was carried out like this. The number of nucleated cells in each sample was estimated by amplification of reference gene primers within the assay. To quantify the absolute abundance of each unique TCRbeta CDR3 rearrangement, sequence reads were collapsed and filtered. For each sample, productive Simpson clonality was calculated as the square root of Simpson's diversity index across productive rearrangements. TCRdb stores this immuneACCESS table with in-frame sequences only. Part of the clones is absent; in the studies checked, under half of the shortfall reflects unresolved V genes, and no reason is known for the rest. The DNA gave D and trimming, while V, J and clone size come from that table. Present in this sample are 80,000 to 95,000 clones, 85% to 90% of which were seen just once. The ten largest make up about 15% of the sample.

In this sample, this clone turned up a few times. Its antigen remains unidentified. There are no base qualities to consult, and no much larger clone falls within one base. The collaborating institutions used their own protocols to collect whole blood in K2EDTA tubes. For TCRbeta analysis, collaborator samples were shipped as frozen whole blood, as isolated PBMCs, or as DNA extracted from either sample type. The rearranged chain carries TRBV6-4 and TRBJ2-1; 7 junctional bases match TRBD1. The sequenced sample was peripheral blood. The receptor's source is a woman aged 70 to 79 with acute or convalescent COVID-19. Read as DNA, the sequence is TGTGCCAGCAGTGACAGGGGGCAATACAATGAGCAGTTCTTC. It encodes CASSDRGQYNEQFF.